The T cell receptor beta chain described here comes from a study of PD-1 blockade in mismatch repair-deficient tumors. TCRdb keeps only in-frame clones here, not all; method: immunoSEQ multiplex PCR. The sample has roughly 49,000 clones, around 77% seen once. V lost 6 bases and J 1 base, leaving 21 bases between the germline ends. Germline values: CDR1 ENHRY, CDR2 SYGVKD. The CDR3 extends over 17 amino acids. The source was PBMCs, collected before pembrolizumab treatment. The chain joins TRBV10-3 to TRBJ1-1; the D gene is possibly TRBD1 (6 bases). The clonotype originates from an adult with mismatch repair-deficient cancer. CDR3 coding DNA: TGTGCCATCAGAGGAAAAGGACCGGGACATCCGAACACTGAAGCTTTCTTT. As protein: CAIRGKGPGHPNTEAFF.